Presented here are 27 T cell receptor beta chains from one specimen sequenced in a study of shared clonotypes between healthy human individuals. Repertoires were generated with immunoSEQ multiplex PCR, while TCRdb's copy carries only in-frame clones and drops some. The sample has about 2.4 million clones, over 85% seen once. The sequencing input was naive CD4+ T cells from PBMCs. Subset defined: CD45RA+ positively selected. Source of these receptors: a man between 18 and 29 years old in good health. Some clones in this sample may be carry-over from other donors' samples.

This chain uses TRBV28 with TRBJ1-4, with no clear D. V gave up 8 bases and J gave up 8 bases, with 12 bases separating them. This CDR3 is built from 12 residues. The V gene's germline CDR1 is MDHEN and CDR2 SYDVKM. The CDR3 DNA reads as TGTGCCAGCGGGGAAAACTTGGAAAAACTGTTTTTT. Encoded protein: CASGENLEKLFF. Full variable domain (rest looked up from reference TRBV28 and TRBJ1-4): DVKVTQSSRYLVKRTGEKVFLECVQDMDHENMFWYRQDPGLGLRLIYFSYDVKMKEKGDIPEGYSVSREKKERFSLILESASTNQTSMYLCASGENLEKLFFGSGTQLSVL.

Written as DNA, the CDR3 is TGTGCCAGCAGTTTAGATGCGGGAGGGTACAATGAGCAGTTCTTC. It specifies CASSLDAGGYNEQFF. This rearrangement joins TRBV27 to TRBJ2-1, with TRBD2 matching over 9 bases. The V segment lost 2 bases and the J segment 4 bases; nucleotides outside the gene matches: 3. This CDR3 has 15 amino acids. CDR1 is MNHEY and CDR2 is SMNVEV in the germline V gene (reference sequence).

The rearrangement links TRBV5-6 to TRBJ2-7; TRBD2 aligns across 10 bases. This CDR3 has 19 amino acids. The V and J ends lost 3 bases and 0 bases, in that order; junction bases with no gene match: 15. Germline CDR1 and CDR2: SGHDT and YYEEEE. CDR3: CASSSRASGRLGNSYEQYF. CDR3 DNA: TGTGCCAGCAGCTCCAGGGCTAGCGGGAGATTGGGGAACTCCTACGAGCAGTACTTC. Together with reference TRBV5-6 and TRBJ2-7, the CDR3 gives the full variable domain: DAGVTQSPTHLIKTRGQQVTLRCSPKSGHDTVSWYQQALGQGPQFIFQYYEEEERQRGNFPDRFSGHQFPNYSSELNVNALLLGDSALYLCASSSRASGRLGNSYEQYFGPGTRLTVT.

The rearrangement joins TRBV30 to TRBJ1-1; D unresolved. The CDR3 covers 15 residues. Trimming removed 3 bases at V and 4 bases at J, with 18 bases between. The germline V gene encodes CDR1 GTSNPN and CDR2 SVGIG (reference sequence). The CDR3 protein is CAWSPPALSGTEAFF. For the CDR3, the DNA is TGTGCCTGGAGCCCCCCGGCTCTTTCGGGCACTGAAGCTTTCTTT.

The V gene is TRBV27, the J gene TRBJ2-7; possibly TRBD2 for D (5 bases). Trimming took off 0 bases at V and 6 bases at J, with 15 bases between the two ends. The CDR3 length is 15 residues. From germline, CDR1 is MNHEY and CDR2 SMNVEV (reference sequence). The DNA for the CDR3 is TGTGCCAGCAGTTTATCGGCGGGCGTCCGCCGCGAGCAGTACTTC. Translating gives CASSLSAGVRREQYF.

The chain is built from TRBV5-1 and TRBJ1-1; TRBD1 matches at 7 bases. The CDR3 sequence is 14 residues long. The germline gives CDR1 SGHRS, CDR2 YFSETQ. J gave up 4 bases and V 4 bases, and 7 bases lay outside the gene matches. The CDR3 coding sequence is TGCGCCAGCAGCATAACAGGGGTCGGCACTGAAGCTTTCTTT. Protein sequence: CASSITGVGTEAFF.

The chain employs TRBV7-2 and TRBJ1-5; D not resolved. V was clipped by 5 bases and J by 3 bases, with 5 bases between them. This CDR3 comprises 12 residues. In germline, CDR1 is SGHTA, CDR2 FQGNSA. DNA for the CDR3: TGTGCCAGCAGCCAATACAATCAGCCCCAGCATTTT. Translated: CASSQYNQPQHF.

CDR3 bases: TGTGCCAGCAGGGGTGGGGGGGGCGAGCTGTTTTTT. As protein: CASRGGGGELFF. The V and J genes are TRBV6-6 and TRBJ2-2, with TRBD2 as a possible D gene (7 bases). This CDR3 region has 12 residues. Germline assignment: CDR1 MNHNY and CDR2 SVGAGI (reference sequence). V was cut by 6 bases and J by 11 bases, with 13 bases left in between.

The genes are TRBV28 and TRBJ2-5; no definite D call. CDR1 is MDHEN and CDR2 is SYDVKM in the germline V gene. The V gene lost 6 bases and the J gene lost 1 base, with 18 bases spanning the gap. The CDR3 loop spans 16 amino acids. DNA for the CDR3: TGTGCCAGCAGCAGAGGTTATGGTTCCAGCCAAGAGACCCAGTACTTC. It encodes CASSRGYGSSQETQYF.

The chain couples TRBV11-2 to TRBJ2-7, with D possibly TRBD1 on 5 matching bases. Trimming took 1 base from V and 0 from J, leaving 13 bases between them. The germline CDR1 and CDR2 sequences are SGHAT and FQNNGV. This CDR3 region has 16 residues. The CDR3: CASSLAPRQSSYEQYF. In DNA form, the CDR3 reads TGTGCCAGCAGCTTAGCCCCAAGACAGAGCTCCTACGAGCAGTACTTC.

This clone was detected a few times. The CDR3 DNA sequence: TGTGCCAGCAGAGTCGAGGCGGTGGGGGAAAAACTGTTTTTT. Amino acids: CASRVEAVGEKLFF. The chain is built from TRBV6-6 and TRBJ1-4; no firm D call. Germline V gene lookup returns CDR1 MNHNY and CDR2 SVGAGI (reference sequence). The CDR3 spans 14 residues. V lost 6 bases, J lost 8 bases, and 16 bases lay in between.

The V call is TRBV2, the J call TRBJ1-2; D may be TRBD1 (5 bases). Germline loops: CDR1 SNHLY, CDR2 FYNNEI. V gave up 3 bases and J gave up 6 bases, with 11 bases separating them. CDR3 length equals 13 residues. The CDR3 is CASSEGRDDGYTF. The CDR3 DNA reads as TGTGCCAGCAGTGAGGGCAGGGACGATGGCTACACCTTC.

The V call is TRBV14, the J call TRBJ1-5; a weak D match, TRBD1 (6 bases). The ends were cut back, 5 bases at V and 7 bases at J, with 12 bases in the middle. CDR1 is SGHDN, CDR2 FVKESK, per germline. The CDR3 is made up of 13 amino acids. CDR3 sequence (DNA): TGTGCCAGCAGCGAGGTAGGGGGGCAGCCCCAGCATTTT. Protein product: CASSEVGGQPQHF.

The V and J genes are TRBV6-6 and TRBJ2-5; 8 positions agree with TRBD1. V shed 6 bases, J shed 5 bases, and the junction held 5 bases outside the gene matches. The length of the CDR3 is 13 residues. CDR1 and CDR2 from the germline V gene are MNHNY and SVGAGI (reference sequence). This chain's CDR3 is CASRTRQGETQYF. CDR3 coding DNA: TGTGCCAGCAGAACGAGACAGGGGGAGACCCAGTACTTC.

This clone turned up a few times. The J gene is TRBJ1-1, the V gene TRBV7-2; no firm D call. The CDR3 extends over 13 amino acids. V lost 5 bases, J lost 4 bases, and 11 bases lay in between. The V gene's germline CDR1 is SGHTA and CDR2 FQGNSA. The CDR3 reads CASSVVRGTEAFF. CDR3 DNA: TGTGCCAGCAGCGTTGTAAGAGGCACTGAAGCTTTCTTT.

This sequence joins TRBV9 and TRBJ1-5; D is perhaps TRBD1 (5 bases). The CDR3 is 13 residues long. Trimming stripped 4 bases from V and 7 bases from J, with 12 bases between. Germline-derived CDR1 and CDR2 are SGDLS and YYNGEE. The CDR3 DNA follows: TGTGCCAGCAGCCCGGGGGATGGACAGCCCCAGCATTTT. Amino acid sequence: CASSPGDGQPQHF.

The V gene is TRBV28, the J gene TRBJ1-2; no clear D gene. This CDR3 is 16 amino acids long. Germline loops: CDR1 MDHEN, CDR2 SYDVKM. With 4 bases removed from V and 13 bases from J, the gap between germline ends came to 28 bases. The CDR3 DNA reads TGTGCCAGCAGTTCAGCCGGGCTTCGAGGCGGAGACCGGGTCACCTTC. Translated: CASSSAGLRGGDRVTF.

Notes on this clone: Other nucleotide sequences from this sample produce the same CDR3. The gene calls are TRBV18 and TRBJ2-1; 10 bases agree with TRBD2. The CDR3 is 16 residues long. The ends lost 3 bases at V and 7 bases at J; junction bases unmatched: 9. Germline V CDR1 and CDR2: KGHSH, LQKENI. CDR3 nucleotide sequence: TGTGCCAGCTCACCGCGTCTAGCGGGAGTTAGTAATGAGCAGTTCTTC. Translated: CASSPRLAGVSNEQFF.

The chain employs TRBV5-4 and TRBJ2-3, with 7 bases lining up with TRBD2. The CDR3 has 17 residues. CDR1 is SGHNT, CDR2 YYREEE, per germline (reference sequence). V was clipped by 5 bases and J by 3 bases; unmatched bases: 15. The CDR3 DNA is TGTGCCAGCAGATCCCGTATCGGCGGGAGATTGACAGATACGCAGTATTTT. Translating it yields CASRSRIGGRLTDTQYF.

This chain joins TRBV5-4 and TRBJ2-2; TRBD2 aligns across 9 bases. This CDR3 has 15 amino acids. The V segment lost 0 bases and the J segment 3 bases; nucleotides outside the gene matches: 0. Germline CDR1 reads SGHNT; CDR2 reads YYREEE (reference sequence). This chain's CDR3 is CASSLGLADTGELFF. CDR3 in DNA: TGTGCCAGCAGCTTGGGACTAGCGGACACCGGGGAGCTGTTTTTT. Supplemented by reference TRBV5-4 and TRBJ2-2, the full variable domain reads ETGVTQSPTHLIKTRGQQVTLRCSSQSGHNTVSWYQQALGQGPQFIFQYYREEENGRGNFPPRFSGLQFPNYSSELNVNALELDDSALYLCASSLGLADTGELFFGEGSRLTVL.

A single count supports this clone. This rearrangement joins TRBV7-8 to TRBJ1-5; 11 bases are shared with TRBD1. Trimming took 5 bases from V and 3 from J; bases not matched to a gene: 3. Germline V lookup: CDR1 SGHVS, CDR2 FQNEAQ. This CDR3 is built from 15 residues. CDR3 loop: CASSRGQGANQPQHF. The CDR3 DNA sequence: TGTGCCAGCAGCCGCGGACAGGGGGCCAATCAGCCCCAGCATTTT.

The V call is TRBV7-8, the J call TRBJ2-5, with TRBD1 identical over 12 bases. After removal of 5 bases from V and 7 bases from J, the junction contained 8 bases not matched to a gene. The CDR3 sequence is 15 residues long. Germline loops: CDR1 SGHVS, CDR2 FQNEAQ. CDR3 residues: CASSQRDRGLWTQYF. The CDR3 region has the DNA TGTGCCAGCAGCCAGCGGGACAGGGGGCTTTGGACCCAGTACTTC.

J is TRBJ2-7 and V is TRBV6-6, with 9 bases that match TRBD1. The V gene end was trimmed by 0 bases and the J gene end by 3 bases; junction bases not matched to a gene: 6. CDR1 and CDR2 from the germline V gene are MNHNY and SVGAGI (reference sequence). The CDR3 totals 16 residues. CDR3 in DNA: TGTGCCAGCAGTTACTCGAGTACGGGACAGGGCTACGAGCAGTACTTC. Amino acids: CASSYSSTGQGYEQYF.

This chain uses TRBV19 with TRBJ1-3; unclear D gene. V lost 8 bases, J lost 0 bases, and 11 bases lay in between. Per germline, CDR1 LNHDA and CDR2 SQIVND (reference sequence). This CDR3 is built from 14 residues. CDR3 residues: CASSQFPSGNTIYF. The CDR3 nucleotides are TGTGCCAGTTCTCAGTTCCCCTCTGGAAACACCATATATTTT.

The CDR3 sequence: CASSLGSVQETQYF. As DNA, the CDR3 is TGTGCCAGCAGCTTAGGTAGCGTCCAAGAGACCCAGTACTTC. The chain employs TRBV7-3 and TRBJ2-5; D may be TRBD2 (5 bases). V was trimmed by 2 bases and J by 1 base, leaving 8 bases between them. Germline values: CDR1 SGHTA, CDR2 FQGTGA. This CDR3 has 14 amino acids. The full variable domain, completed using reference TRBV7-3 and TRBJ2-5, is GAGVSQTPSNKVTEKGKYVELRCDPISGHTALYWYRQSLGQGPEFLIYFQGTGAADDSGLPNDRFFAVRPEGSVSTLKIQRTERGDSAVYLCASSLGSVQETQYFGPGTRLLVL.

The V call is TRBV7-9, the J call TRBJ2-7, with a tentative D call TRBD2 (5 bases). The CDR3 has 15 amino acids. The germline V gene encodes CDR1 SEHNR and CDR2 FQNEAQ (reference sequence). Trimming stripped 5 bases from V and 2 bases from J, with 16 bases between. The CDR3 region is CASSPRSGSPYEQYF. The CDR3 region has the DNA TGTGCCAGCAGCCCAAGGTCGGGATCCCCCTACGAGCAGTACTTC. The full variable domain, rest sourced from reference TRBV7-9 and TRBJ2-7, is DTGVSQNPRHKITKRGQNVTFRCDPISEHNRLYWYRQTLGQGPEFLTYFQNEAQLEKSRLLSDRFSAERPKGSFSTLEIQRTEQGDSAMYLCASSPRSGSPYEQYFGPGTRLTVT.

V and J are TRBV2 and TRBJ2-5, with D perhaps matching TRBD1 (6 bases). The J call may be wrong; the DNA end is better matched by TRBJ2-7. The CDR3 is made up of 14 amino acids. Germline V gives CDR1 SNHLY, CDR2 FYNNEI. CDR3 in amino acids: CASSYRVVPYEQYF. The CDR3 DNA is TGTGCCAGCAGTTACAGGGTTGTCCCCTACGAGCAGTACTTC.